Sequencing of this T cell receptor beta chain was carried out in a study of T cell responses to AZD1222 COVID-19 vaccine. Whole-study context: Combined were second doses at about 4 or about 12 weeks. Regarding the study as a whole: Researchers report vaccine-associated CD4 TCRs spanning spike, with dominance at 160-218 and 743-854. An increase in Spike-specific TCR breadth and depth was observed after two AZD1222 doses.

As regards this clone: Its antigen is currently unknown.

Profiling relied on immunoSEQ multiplex PCR, and the TCRdb table lists in-frame clones only, not all of them. Of 140,000 to 150,000 clones listed, more than 75% are singletons. CDR3 length: 13 amino acids. This clonotype was sampled from an adult in good health. The sequenced sample was peripheral blood, obtained on day 0 of AZD1222 vaccination. The chain has TRBV21-1 and TRBJ1-4. TRBV21-1 constitutes a pseudogene. The CDR3 loop is CARKRSEEEKLFF. The CDR3 DNA is TGTGCCAGGAAGAGGTCTGAAGAGGAAAAACTGTTTTTT.